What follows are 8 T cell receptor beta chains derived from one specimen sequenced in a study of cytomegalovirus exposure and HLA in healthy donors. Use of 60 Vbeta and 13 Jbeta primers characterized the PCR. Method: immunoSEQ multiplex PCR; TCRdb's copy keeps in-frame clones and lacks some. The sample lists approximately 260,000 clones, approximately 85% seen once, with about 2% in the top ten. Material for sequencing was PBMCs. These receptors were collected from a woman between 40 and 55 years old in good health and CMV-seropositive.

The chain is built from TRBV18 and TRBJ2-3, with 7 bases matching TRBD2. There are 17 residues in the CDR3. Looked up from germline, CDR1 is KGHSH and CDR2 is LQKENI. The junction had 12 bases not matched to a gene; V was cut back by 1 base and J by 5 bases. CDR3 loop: CASSPLSTSGGGDTQYF. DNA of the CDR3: TGTGCCAGCTCACCACTCTCGACTTCGGGGGGTGGAGATACGCAGTATTTT.

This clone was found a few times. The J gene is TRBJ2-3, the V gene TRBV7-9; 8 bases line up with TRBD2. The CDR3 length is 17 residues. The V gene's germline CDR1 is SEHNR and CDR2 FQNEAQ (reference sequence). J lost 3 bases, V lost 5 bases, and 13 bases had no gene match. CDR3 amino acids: CASSEGGASGSTDTQYF. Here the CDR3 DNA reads TGTGCCAGCAGCGAAGGGGGGGCTAGCGGGTCTACAGATACGCAGTATTTT.

The CDR3 DNA sequence: TGTGCCAGCAGCCAAGATTTAGGACTAGCTGGCAATGAGCAGTTCTTC. The encoded protein is CASSQDLGLAGNEQFF. The chain is built from TRBV4-2 and TRBJ2-1; 8 nucleotides match TRBD2. This CDR3 has 16 residues. Germline CDR1 LGHNA, CDR2 YNFKEQ. V gave up 0 bases and J gave up 6 bases; unmatched junction bases: 7.

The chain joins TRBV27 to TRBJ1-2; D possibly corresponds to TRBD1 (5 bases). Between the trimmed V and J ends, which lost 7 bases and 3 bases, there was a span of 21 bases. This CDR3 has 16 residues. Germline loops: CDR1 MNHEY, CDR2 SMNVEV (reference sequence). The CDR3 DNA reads TGTGCCAGCATCCCGTCGGGCAGGGCATTGGACTATGGCTACACCTTC. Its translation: CASIPSGRALDYGYTF.

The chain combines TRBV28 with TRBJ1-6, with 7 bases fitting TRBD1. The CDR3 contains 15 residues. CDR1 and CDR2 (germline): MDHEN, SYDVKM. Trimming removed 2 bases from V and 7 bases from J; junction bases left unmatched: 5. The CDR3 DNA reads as TGTGCCAGCAGTTTACCTCAGGGGGTGAATTCACCCCTCCACTTT. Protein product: CASSLPQGVNSPLHF.

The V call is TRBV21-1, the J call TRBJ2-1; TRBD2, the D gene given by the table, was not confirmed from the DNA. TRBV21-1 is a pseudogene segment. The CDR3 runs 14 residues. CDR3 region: CASSPAGLYNEQFF. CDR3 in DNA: TGTGCCAGCAGCCCTGCGGGACTTTACAATGAGCAGTTCTTC.

This CDR3 is CASSFIGGQPQHF. The CDR3 DNA reads as TGTGCCAGCAGTTTTATAGGGGGTCAGCCCCAGCATTTT. The chain carries TRBV27 and TRBJ1-5; possibly TRBD1 for D (6 bases). V lost 3 bases, J lost 6 bases, and 9 bases lay in between. This CDR3 is built from 13 residues. Germline CDR1 reads MNHEY; CDR2 reads SMNVEV (reference sequence).

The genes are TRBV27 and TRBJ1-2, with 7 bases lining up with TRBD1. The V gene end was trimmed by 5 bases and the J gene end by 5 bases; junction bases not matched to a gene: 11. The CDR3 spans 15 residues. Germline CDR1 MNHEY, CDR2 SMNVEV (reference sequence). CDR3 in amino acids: CASSPLTGLGYGYTF. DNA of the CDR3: TGTGCCAGCAGTCCCTTGACAGGGTTAGGTTATGGCTACACCTTC.